Below, 14 T cell receptor beta chains from the same sample are listed, as sequenced in a study of monozygotic twins with inflammatory bowel disease. TCRdb re-called the 5' RACE reads; every CDR3 protein appears as one record, without DNA. This specimen shows under 150,000 distinct CDR3 sequences; the ten leading clones hold 2.4%. The sequenced sample was blood. All receptors come from a human donor with ulcerative colitis or Crohn's disease, or a healthy co-twin of an affected twin (not recorded which).

V and J are TRBV24-1 and TRBJ2-1. CDR3 size: 16 residues. Per the germline V gene, CDR1 is KGHDR and CDR2 is SFDVKD. CDR3: CATSDRTGGSYNEQFF.

The chain uses TRBV19 and TRBJ2-3; TCRdb reports TRBD1, a call that lacks DNA to check it against. This CDR3 is 14 amino acids long. In germline, CDR1 is LNHDA, CDR2 SQIVND (reference sequence). The CDR3 region is CASRTGDSTDTQYF.

The chain joins TRBV6-1 to TRBJ1-2; the TCRdb D gene call, TRBD1, has no DNA to confirm it. The CDR3 spans 13 residues. Germline values: CDR1 MNHNS, CDR2 SASEGT. The CDR3: CASSVTGAYGYTF.

J is TRBJ2-4 and V is TRBV20-1; there is no DNA to check the TCRdb D call of TRBD2. The germline V gene encodes CDR1 DFQATT and CDR2 SNEGSKA (reference sequence). The CDR3 consists of 18 residues. The CDR3 loop is CSACLFLAGGVAKNIQYF.

The V gene is TRBV5-6, the J gene TRBJ2-7; the D call of TRBD1 rests on TCRdb alone, since no DNA is present to check it. This CDR3 contains 16 residues. The V gene's germline CDR1 is SGHDT and CDR2 YYEEEE. The CDR3 loop reads CASSLSPPDRAYEQYF.

The chain combines TRBV5-1 with TRBJ1-1; TCRdb names TRBD1, which stays unverified in the absence of DNA. Germline V gives CDR1 SGHRS, CDR2 YFSETQ. The CDR3 covers 13 residues. CDR3 sequence: CASSTGRTPEAFF. Drawing the rest from reference TRBV5-1 and TRBJ1-1, the complete variable domain is KAGVTQTPRYLIKTRGQQVTLSCSPISGHRSVSWYQQTPGQGLQFLFEYFSETQRNKGNFPGRFSGRQFSNSRSEMNVSTLELGDSALYLCASSTGRTPEAFFGQGTRLTVV.

The genes are TRBV2 and TRBJ2-3; TCRdb reports TRBD1, a call that lacks DNA to check it against. The CDR3 loop spans 14 amino acids. CDR1 and CDR2 from the germline V gene are SNHLY and FYNNEI. CDR3 in amino acids: CASVPGSSQDTQYF.

The CDR3 loop is CASSFGGQQETQYF. V and J are TRBV5-1 and TRBJ2-5; TCRdb's D call, TRBD1, is unchecked because there is no DNA. Germline V gene data show CDR1 as SGHRS and CDR2 as YFSETQ. This CDR3 spans 14 amino acids.

The CDR3 region is CASSPPGHLLYGYTF. The genes are TRBV25-1 and TRBJ1-2; TCRdb's D gene call, TRBD1, goes unchecked for lack of DNA. The CDR3 runs to 15 residues. Germline CDR1 MGHDK, CDR2 SYGVNS.

CDR3 protein: CATLQGGNSPLHF. The rearrangement joins TRBV10-3 to TRBJ1-6; the D gene TCRdb calls, TRBD1, cannot be checked with no DNA. Germline-derived CDR1 and CDR2 are ENHRY and SYGVKD. The CDR3 extends over 13 amino acids.

The chain recombines TRBV5-6 with TRBJ1-1; TCRdb indicates TRBD1, and absent DNA this call remains unverified. This CDR3 has 16 residues. The germline CDR1 and CDR2 sequences are SGHDT and YYEEEE. CDR3 region: CASSLGARGMNTEAFF.

This chain uses TRBV20-1 with TRBJ2-7; TCRdb's assignment of TRBD1 cannot be checked, as there is no DNA. Germline CDR1 DFQATT, CDR2 SNEGSKA (reference sequence). This CDR3 region has 12 residues. This CDR3 reads CSATRQVYEQYF.

The CDR3 reads CASSFLSTGTSGRTSNEQFF. The chain recombines TRBV7-3 with TRBJ2-1; lacking DNA, the TRBD2 call made by TCRdb goes unchecked. The CDR3 runs to 20 residues. CDR1 is SGHTA and CDR2 is FQGTGA in the germline V gene.

This CDR3 reads CASSPSRTNTEAFF. This chain uses TRBV12-3 or TRBV12-4 with TRBJ1-1. The CDR3 consists of 14 residues.